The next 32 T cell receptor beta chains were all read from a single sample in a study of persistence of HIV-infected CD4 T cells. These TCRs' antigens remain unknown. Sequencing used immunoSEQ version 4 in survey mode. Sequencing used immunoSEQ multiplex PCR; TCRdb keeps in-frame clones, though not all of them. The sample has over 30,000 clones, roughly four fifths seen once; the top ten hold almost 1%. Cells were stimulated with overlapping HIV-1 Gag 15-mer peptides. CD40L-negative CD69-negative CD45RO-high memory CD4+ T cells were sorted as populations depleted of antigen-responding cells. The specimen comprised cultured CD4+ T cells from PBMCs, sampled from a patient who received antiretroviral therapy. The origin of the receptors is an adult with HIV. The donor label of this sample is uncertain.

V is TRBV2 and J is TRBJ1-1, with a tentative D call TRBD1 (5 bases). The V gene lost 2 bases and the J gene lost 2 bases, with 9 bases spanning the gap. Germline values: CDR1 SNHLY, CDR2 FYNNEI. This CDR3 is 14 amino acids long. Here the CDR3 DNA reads TGTGCCAGCAGTGAAATCCAGGGTAACACTGAAGCTTTCTTT. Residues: CASSEIQGNTEAFF.

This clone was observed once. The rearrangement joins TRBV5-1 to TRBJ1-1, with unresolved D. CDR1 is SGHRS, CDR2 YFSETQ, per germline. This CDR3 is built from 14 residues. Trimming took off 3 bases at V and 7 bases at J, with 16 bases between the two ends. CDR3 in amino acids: CASSWRRFEGEAFF. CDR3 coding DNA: TGCGCCAGCAGCTGGCGTCGATTTGAGGGTGAAGCTTTCTTT.

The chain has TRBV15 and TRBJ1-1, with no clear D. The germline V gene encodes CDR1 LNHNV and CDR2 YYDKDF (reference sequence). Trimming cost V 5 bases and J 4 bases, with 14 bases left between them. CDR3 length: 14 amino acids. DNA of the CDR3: TGTGCCACCAGCGTAGACCTGGCGGGCACTGAAGCTTTCTTT. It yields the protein CATSVDLAGTEAFF.

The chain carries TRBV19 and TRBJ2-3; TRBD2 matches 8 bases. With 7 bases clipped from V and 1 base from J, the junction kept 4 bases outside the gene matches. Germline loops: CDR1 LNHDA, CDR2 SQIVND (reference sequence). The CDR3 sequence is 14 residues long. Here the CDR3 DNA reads TGTGCCAGTACGGCGGGGGGTCGCACAGATACGCAGTATTTT. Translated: CASTAGGRTDTQYF.

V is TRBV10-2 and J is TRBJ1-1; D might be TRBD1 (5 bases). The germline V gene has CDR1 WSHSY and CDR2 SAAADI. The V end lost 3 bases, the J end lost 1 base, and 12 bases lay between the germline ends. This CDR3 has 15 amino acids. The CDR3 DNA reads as TGCGCCAGCAGTGAAAGGGGTTCTCAGAACACTGAAGCTTTCTTT. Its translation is CASSERGSQNTEAFF.

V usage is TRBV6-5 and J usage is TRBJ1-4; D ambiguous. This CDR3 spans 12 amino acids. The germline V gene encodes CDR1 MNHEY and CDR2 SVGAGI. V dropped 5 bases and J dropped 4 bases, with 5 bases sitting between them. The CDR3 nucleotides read TGTGCCAGCAGTCGAAGTAATGAAAAACTGTTTTTT. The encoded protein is CASSRSNEKLFF.

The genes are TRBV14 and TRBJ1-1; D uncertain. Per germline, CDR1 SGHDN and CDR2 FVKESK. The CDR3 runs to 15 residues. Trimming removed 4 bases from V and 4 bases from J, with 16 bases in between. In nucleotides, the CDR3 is TGTGCCAGCAGCCTAAGGACCGGGAGGATCACTGAAGCTTTCTTT. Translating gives CASSLRTGRITEAFF.

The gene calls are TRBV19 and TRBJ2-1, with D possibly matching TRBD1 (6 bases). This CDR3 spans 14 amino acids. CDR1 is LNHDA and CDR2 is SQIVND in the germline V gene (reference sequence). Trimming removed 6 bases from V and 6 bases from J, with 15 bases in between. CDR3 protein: CASSPGARRNEQFF. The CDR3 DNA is TGTGCCAGTAGCCCAGGGGCCCGGCGCAATGAGCAGTTCTTC.

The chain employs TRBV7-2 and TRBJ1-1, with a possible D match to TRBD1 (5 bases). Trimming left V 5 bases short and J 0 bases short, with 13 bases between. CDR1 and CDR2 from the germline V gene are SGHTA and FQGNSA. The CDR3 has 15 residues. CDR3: CASSVGPGMNTEAFF. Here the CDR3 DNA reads TGTGCCAGCAGCGTGGGACCCGGAATGAACACTGAAGCTTTCTTT. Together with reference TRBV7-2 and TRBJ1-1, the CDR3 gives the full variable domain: GAGVSQSPSNKVTEKGKDVELRCDPISGHTALYWYRQSLGQGLEFLIYFQGNSAPDKSGLPSDRFSAERTGGSVSTLTIQRTQQEDSAVYLCASSVGPGMNTEAFFGQGTRLTVV.

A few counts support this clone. CDR3: CASSQTGQGNNYGYTF. The DNA for the CDR3 is TGTGCCAGCAGCCAAACGGGACAGGGGAATAACTATGGCTACACCTTC. This chain links TRBV3-1 (or the pseudogene TRBV3-2) with TRBJ1-2, with TRBD1 matching over 10 bases. Germline CDR1 reads LGHDT; CDR2 reads YNNKEL (reference sequence). Trimming took 2 bases from V and 1 from J; bases not matched to a gene: 4. The CDR3 runs to 16 residues.

CDR3 DNA: TGTGCCAGCAGCCAAGAAATCGGGACGGCAGATTATCAGCCCCAGCATTTT. This sequence encodes CASSQEIGTADYQPQHF. The chain employs TRBV3-1 (or the pseudogene TRBV3-2) and TRBJ1-5; D might be TRBD1 (5 bases). CDR3 length equals 17 residues. Per the germline V gene, CDR1 is LGHDT and CDR2 is YNNKEL (reference sequence). V lost 0 bases and J 5 bases, leaving 17 bases between the germline ends.

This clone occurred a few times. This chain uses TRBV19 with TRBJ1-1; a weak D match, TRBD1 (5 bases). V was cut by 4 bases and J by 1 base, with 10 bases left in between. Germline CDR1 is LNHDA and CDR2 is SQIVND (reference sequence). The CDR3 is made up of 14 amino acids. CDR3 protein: CASSTGLGNTEAFF. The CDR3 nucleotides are TGTGCCAGTAGTACAGGGTTAGGGAACACTGAAGCTTTCTTT.

As DNA, the CDR3 is TGTGCCAGTAGTATCCCCGGGAGGGACATCAAAAACATTCAGTACTTC. Its protein product is CASSIPGRDIKNIQYF. The chain employs TRBV19 and TRBJ2-4, with TRBD2 identical over 8 bases. The CDR3 spans 16 residues. The junction had 7 bases not matched to a gene; V was cut back by 3 bases and J by 3 bases. Germline assignment: CDR1 LNHDA and CDR2 SQIVND (reference sequence).

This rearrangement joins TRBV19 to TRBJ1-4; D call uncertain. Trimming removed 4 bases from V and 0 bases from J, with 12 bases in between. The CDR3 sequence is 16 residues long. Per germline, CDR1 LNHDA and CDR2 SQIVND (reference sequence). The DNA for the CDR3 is TGTGCCAGTAGTAGGGCGGGGATCGCAACTAATGAAAAACTGTTTTTT. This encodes CASSRAGIATNEKLFF.

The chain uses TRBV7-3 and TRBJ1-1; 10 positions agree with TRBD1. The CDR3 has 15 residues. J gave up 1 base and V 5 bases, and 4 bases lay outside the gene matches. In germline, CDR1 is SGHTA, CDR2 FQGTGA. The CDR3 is CASSLRTGGNTEAFF. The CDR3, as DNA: TGTGCCAGCAGCCTTCGGACAGGGGGGAACACTGAAGCTTTCTTT.

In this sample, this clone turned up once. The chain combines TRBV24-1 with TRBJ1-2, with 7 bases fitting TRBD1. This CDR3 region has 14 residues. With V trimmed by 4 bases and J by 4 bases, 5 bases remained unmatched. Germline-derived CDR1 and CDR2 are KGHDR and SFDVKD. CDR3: CATSEIGTAYGYTF. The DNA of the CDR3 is TGTGCCACCAGTGAAATCGGGACAGCCTATGGCTACACCTTC.

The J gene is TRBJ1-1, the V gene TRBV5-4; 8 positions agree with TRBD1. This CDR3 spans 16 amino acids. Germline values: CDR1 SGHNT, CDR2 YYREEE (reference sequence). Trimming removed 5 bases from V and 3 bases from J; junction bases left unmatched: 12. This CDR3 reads CASRTGTGSMDTEAFF. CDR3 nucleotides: TGTGCCAGCAGAACCGGGACAGGTTCCATGGACACTGAAGCTTTCTTT.

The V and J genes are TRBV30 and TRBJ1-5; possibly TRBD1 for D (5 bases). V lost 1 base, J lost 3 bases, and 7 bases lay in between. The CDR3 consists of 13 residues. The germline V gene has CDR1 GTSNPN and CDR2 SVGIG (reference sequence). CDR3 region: CAWSAQDNQPQHF. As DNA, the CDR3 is TGTGCCTGGAGTGCACAGGACAATCAGCCCCAGCATTTT.

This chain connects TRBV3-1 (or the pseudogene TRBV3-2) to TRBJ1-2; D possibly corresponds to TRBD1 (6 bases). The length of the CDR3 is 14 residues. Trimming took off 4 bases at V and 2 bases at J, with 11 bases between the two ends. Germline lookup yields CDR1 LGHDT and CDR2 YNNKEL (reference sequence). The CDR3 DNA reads TGTGCCAGCAGCCCATCGGACAGAAACTATGGCTACACCTTC. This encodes CASSPSDRNYGYTF.

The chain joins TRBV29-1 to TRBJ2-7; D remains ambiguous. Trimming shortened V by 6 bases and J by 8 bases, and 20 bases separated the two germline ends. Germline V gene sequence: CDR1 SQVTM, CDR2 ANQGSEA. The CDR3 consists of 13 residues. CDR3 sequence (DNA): TGCAGCGTCCGCCTTCCGGGCTCTCCCCAGCAGTACTTC. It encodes CSVRLPGSPQQYF.

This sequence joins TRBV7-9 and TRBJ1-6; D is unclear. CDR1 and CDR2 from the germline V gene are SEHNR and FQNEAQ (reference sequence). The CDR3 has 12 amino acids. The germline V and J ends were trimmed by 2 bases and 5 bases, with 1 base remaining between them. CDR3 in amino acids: CASSLNNSPLHF. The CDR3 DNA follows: TGTGCCAGCAGCTTAAATAATTCACCCCTCCACTTT.

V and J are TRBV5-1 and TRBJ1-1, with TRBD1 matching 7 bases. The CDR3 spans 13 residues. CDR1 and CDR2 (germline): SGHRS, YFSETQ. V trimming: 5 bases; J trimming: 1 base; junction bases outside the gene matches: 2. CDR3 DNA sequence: TGCGCCAGCAGGGGACAGACGAACACTGAAGCTTTCTTT. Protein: CASRGQTNTEAFF. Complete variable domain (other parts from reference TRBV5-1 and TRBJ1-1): KAGVTQTPRYLIKTRGQQVTLSCSPISGHRSVSWYQQTPGQGLQFLFEYFSETQRNKGNFPGRFSGRQFSNSRSEMNVSTLELGDSALYLCASRGQTNTEAFFGQGTRLTVV.

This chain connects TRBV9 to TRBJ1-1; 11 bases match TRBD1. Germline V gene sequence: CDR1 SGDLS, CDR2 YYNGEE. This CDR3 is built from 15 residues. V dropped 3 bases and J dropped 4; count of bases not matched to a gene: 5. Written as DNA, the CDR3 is TGTGCCAGCAGCGGACCGGGACAGGGGGGCACTGAAGCTTTCTTT. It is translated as CASSGPGQGGTEAFF.

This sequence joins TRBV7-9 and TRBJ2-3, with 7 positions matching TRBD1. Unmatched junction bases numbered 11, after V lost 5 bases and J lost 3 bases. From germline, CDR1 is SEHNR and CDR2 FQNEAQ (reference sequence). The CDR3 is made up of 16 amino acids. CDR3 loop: CASSRTGVSRTDTQYF. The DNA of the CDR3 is TGTGCCAGCAGCCGAACAGGGGTCTCTCGGACAGATACGCAGTATTTT.

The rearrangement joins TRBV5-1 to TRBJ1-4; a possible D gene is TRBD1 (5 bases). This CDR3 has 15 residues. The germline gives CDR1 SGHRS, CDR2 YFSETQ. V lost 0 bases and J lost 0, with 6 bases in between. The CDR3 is CASSLAGATNEKLFF. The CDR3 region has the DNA TGCGCCAGCAGCTTGGCGGGGGCAACTAATGAAAAACTGTTTTTT.

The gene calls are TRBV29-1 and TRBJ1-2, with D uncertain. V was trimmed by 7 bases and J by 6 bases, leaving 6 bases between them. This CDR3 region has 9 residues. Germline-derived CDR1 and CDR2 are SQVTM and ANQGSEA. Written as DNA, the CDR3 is TGCAGCGAGGGTGATGGCTACACCTTC. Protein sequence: CSEGDGYTF.

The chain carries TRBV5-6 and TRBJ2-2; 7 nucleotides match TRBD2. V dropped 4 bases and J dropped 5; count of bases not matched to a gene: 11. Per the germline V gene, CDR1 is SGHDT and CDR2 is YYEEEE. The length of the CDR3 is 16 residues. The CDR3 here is CASSPPGASGTGELFF. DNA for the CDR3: TGTGCCAGCAGCCCGCCCGGAGCTAGCGGTACCGGGGAGCTGTTTTTT.

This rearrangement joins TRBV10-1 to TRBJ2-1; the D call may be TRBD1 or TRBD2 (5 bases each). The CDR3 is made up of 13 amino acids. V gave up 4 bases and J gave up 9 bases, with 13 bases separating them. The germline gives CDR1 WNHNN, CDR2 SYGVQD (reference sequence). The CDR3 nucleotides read TGCGCCAGCAGTGGTCTGGGACGGGGTGAGCAGTTCTTC. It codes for CASSGLGRGEQFF.

The CDR3 DNA is TGTGCCAGCAGTCATCTTCGACAGGGCCAATGGGCTTTCTTT. This gives the protein CASSHLRQGQWAFF. The V and J genes are TRBV6-5 and TRBJ1-1; 7 bases line up with TRBD1. Germline CDR1 and CDR2: MNHEY and SVGAGI. The CDR3 is 14 amino acids. V lost 5 bases to trimming and J lost 11 bases; unmatched junction nucleotides: 14.

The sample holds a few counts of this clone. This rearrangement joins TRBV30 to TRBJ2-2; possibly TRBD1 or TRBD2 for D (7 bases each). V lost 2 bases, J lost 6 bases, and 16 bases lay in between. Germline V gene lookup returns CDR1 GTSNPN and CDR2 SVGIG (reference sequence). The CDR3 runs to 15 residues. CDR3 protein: CAWSRGGAGAGELFF. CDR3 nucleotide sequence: TGTGCCTGGAGTCGAGGGGGCGCGGGAGCCGGGGAGCTGTTTTTT. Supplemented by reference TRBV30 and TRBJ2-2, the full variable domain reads SQTIHQWPATLVQPVGSPLSLECTVEGTSNPNLYWYRQAAGRGLQLLFYSVGIGQISSEVPQNLSASRPQDRQFILSSKKLLLSDSGFYLCAWSRGGAGAGELFFGEGSRLTVL.

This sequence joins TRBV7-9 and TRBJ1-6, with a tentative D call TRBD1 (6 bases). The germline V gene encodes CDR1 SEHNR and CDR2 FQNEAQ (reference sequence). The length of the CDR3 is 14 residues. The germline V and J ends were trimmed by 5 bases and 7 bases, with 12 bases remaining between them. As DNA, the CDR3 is TGTGCCAGCAGCCACGGACAGCAAAATTCACCCCTCCACTTT. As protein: CASSHGQQNSPLHF.

In DNA form, the CDR3 reads TGTGCCAGCAGTTCAATGGACAGGGGTAACTATGGCTACACCTTC. The encoded protein is CASSSMDRGNYGYTF. The J gene is TRBJ1-2, the V gene TRBV6-5; TRBD1 matches 9 bases. CDR1 and CDR2 from the germline V gene are MNHEY and SVGAGI. The CDR3 sequence is 15 residues long. J was trimmed by 1 base and V by 4 bases; bases with no gene match: 4.